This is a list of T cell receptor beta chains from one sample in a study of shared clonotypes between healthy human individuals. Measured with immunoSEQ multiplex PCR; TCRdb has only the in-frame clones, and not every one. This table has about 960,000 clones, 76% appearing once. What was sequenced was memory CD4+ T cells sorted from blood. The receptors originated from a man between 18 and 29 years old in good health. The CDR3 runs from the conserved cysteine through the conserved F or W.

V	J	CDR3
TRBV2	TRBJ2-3	CASSDDGEAIKDTQYF
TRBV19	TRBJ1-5	CASTDDRGYQPQHF
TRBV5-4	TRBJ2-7	CASSSSLLGASSYEQYF
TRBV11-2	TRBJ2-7	CASSLEAPSYEQYF
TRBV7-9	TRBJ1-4	CASSLGDEKLFF
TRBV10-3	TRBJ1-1	CAISGGVQNTEAFF
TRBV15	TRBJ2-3	CATSQGLAGATDTQYF
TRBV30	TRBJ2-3	CAWSWPNTDTQYF
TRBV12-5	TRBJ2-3	CASGLIRRAGDTQYF
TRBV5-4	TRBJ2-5	CASTSNTQETQYF
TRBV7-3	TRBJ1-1	CASPKREGQNTEAFF
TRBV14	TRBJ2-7	CASSQGLRSNYEQYF
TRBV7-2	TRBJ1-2	CASSPSLDGYTF
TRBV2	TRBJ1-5	CASKRTNQPQHF
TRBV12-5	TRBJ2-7	CASGPTGERNDEQYF
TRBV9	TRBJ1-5	CASSVVCDRESNQPQHF
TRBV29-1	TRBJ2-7	CSVGEGGSYEQYF
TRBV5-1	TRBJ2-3	CASKLGLAVSTDTQYF
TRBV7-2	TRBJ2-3	CASTKRGRGGTDTQYF
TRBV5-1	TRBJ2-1	CASALGFSSYNEQFF
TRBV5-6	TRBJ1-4	CASSALQVQNEKLFF
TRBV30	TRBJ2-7	CAWSVGAGRSYEQYF
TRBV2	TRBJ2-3	CASSVGIAPAQYF
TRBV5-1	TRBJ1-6	CASSLDTNNSPLHF
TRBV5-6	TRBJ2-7	CASSLGLSYYEQYF
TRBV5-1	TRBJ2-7	CASAQGYGYEQYF
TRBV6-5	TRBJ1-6	CASARGPPGNSPLHF
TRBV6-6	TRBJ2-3	CASRTGTGTDTQYF
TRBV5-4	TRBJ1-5	CASSLDKYQPQHF
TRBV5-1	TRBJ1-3	CASSSENTIYF
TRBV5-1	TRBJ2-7	CASSLEATETYEQYF
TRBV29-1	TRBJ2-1	CSVEGSVRSYNEQFF
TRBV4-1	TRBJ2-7	CASSQGFEQYF
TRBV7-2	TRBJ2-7	CASTKTGQSYEQYF
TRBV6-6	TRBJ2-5	CATGGGMYQETQYF
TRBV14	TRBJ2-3	CASSPRAVLSTDTQYF
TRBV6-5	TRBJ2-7	CASSSPGLIEQYF
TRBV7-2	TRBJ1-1	CASSLAGQGVTEAFF
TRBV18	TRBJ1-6	CASSPTGGDSPLHF
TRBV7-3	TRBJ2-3	CASSLRWDYTDTQYF
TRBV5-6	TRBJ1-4	CASSLYKGGGVDEKLFF
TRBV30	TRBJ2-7	CAWNRDRAYYEQYF
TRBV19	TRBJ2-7	CASSAARGHSYEQYF
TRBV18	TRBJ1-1	CASSAGTGEAFF
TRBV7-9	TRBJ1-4	CASSPDVGHNEKLFF